Given below is one T cell receptor (beta chain) in context. This CDR3 contains 16 residues. Germline-derived CDR1 and CDR2 are SGHTA and FQGTGA. The ends lost 2 bases at V and 7 bases at J; junction bases unmatched: 7. In the original analysis: Nucleated cell number was recorded as an estimate derived from reference gene primer amplification. The repertoire was sequenced with immunoSEQ multiplex PCR; TCRdb's copy has only in-frame clones and lacks some. V and J calls and clone size are copied from that table; D and trimming were computed from the DNA. The table records 150,000 to 200,000 clones, approximately 91% of them present only once. This specimen comes from a study of blood T cell repertoires in COVID-19. Across the whole study: Collection of acute and convalescent COVID-19 samples took place in the United States, Italy and Spain. T cells, B-cell-depleted T cells, or PBMCs provided the cDNA or gDNA that served as material.

Followed longitudinally, the Seattle patients had been enrolled during active infection. The specimen was peripheral blood. The TCR was taken from a man younger than 35 with COVID-19, enrolled during active disease. The rearrangement links TRBV7-3 to TRBJ2-2; 10 nucleotides agree with TRBD2. The CDR3, as DNA: TGTGCCAGCAGCTTAGGTCTAGCGGGAGCGGTCGGGGAGCTGTTTTTT. This translates into CASSLGLAGAVGELFF.